The clone carrying this T cell receptor beta chain showed up many times. The CDR3 spans 11 residues. Germline values: CDR1 SQVTM, CDR2 ANQGSEA. Between the trimmed V and J ends, which lost 4 bases and 2 bases, there was a span of 5 bases. These data originate in a study of glioma-infiltrating T cells. Amplification of TCR alpha and beta CDR3 regions from RNA used iRepertoire nested multiplex PCR. One entry per CDR3 protein results from TCRdb running MiXCR on the multiplex PCR reads. The table has about 180,000 distinct CDR3 sequences, around 40% seen once. The rearrangement uses TRBV29-1 and TRBJ1-2; D might be TRBD1 (5 bases). Material: glioma tissue, nonneoplastic brain tissue, or PBMCs (not recorded which). This receptor was obtained from a human donor with low-grade glioma or glioblastoma, undergoing nonglioma brain surgery, or in good health (not recorded which). Here the CDR3 reads CSVAGNYGYTF. The CDR3 DNA follows: TGCAGCGTTGCAGGGAACTATGGCTACACCTTC.